The 5 T cell receptor beta chains reported below all come from one sample, sequenced in a study of T cell repertoires in cytomegalovirus infection. TCRdb ran MiXCR on the reads and lists one entry per CDR3 protein. The sample has about 200,000 distinct CDR3 sequences, roughly 9.8% seen once. Source material: PBMCs. Receptor source: a human donor in good health (CMV status not recorded). Some clones in this sample may be carry-over from other donors' samples.

This clonotype was seen repeatedly, ten times or more. The chain couples TRBV4-1 to TRBJ1-6; D is uncertain. Germline values: CDR1 MGHRA, CDR2 YSYEKL. V gave up 4 bases and J gave up 10 bases, with 11 bases separating them. The CDR3 is 13 residues long. The CDR3 DNA reads TGCGCCAGCAGCCCCACGGCTGGATCACCCCTCCACTTT. Translating gives CASSPTAGSPLHF.

The chain has TRBV9 and TRBJ1-2, with 10 bases identical to TRBD1. V lost 0 bases and J lost 6; bases outside the gene matches: 5. Per the germline V gene, CDR1 is SGDLS and CDR2 is YYNGEE. CDR3 size: 15 residues. The DNA of the CDR3 is TGTGCCAGCAGCGTAGCGGGACAGGGGATAAATGGCTACACCTTC. It translates to CASSVAGQGINGYTF.

The sample holds many counts of this clonotype. The chain joins TRBV7-9 to TRBJ2-2; 7 bases are shared with TRBD2. Germline CDR1 and CDR2: SEHNR and FQNEAQ (reference sequence). The CDR3 is 15 amino acids. V shed 4 bases and J 4 bases; nucleotides not matched to a gene: 6. The CDR3 is CASSSLAALTGELFF. CDR3 DNA: TGTGCCAGCAGCTCGCTAGCGGCACTCACCGGGGAGCTGTTTTTT.

This clonotype was observed many times. The rearrangement links TRBV5-1 to TRBJ2-1; TRBD2 matches 11 bases. Unmatched junction bases numbered 5, after V lost 3 bases and J lost 3 bases. CDR1 SGHRS and CDR2 YFSETQ come from the germline V gene. CDR3 length equals 16 residues. CDR3 sequence: CASSWALAGGYNEQFF. The CDR3 coding sequence is TGCGCCAGCAGCTGGGCCCTAGCGGGGGGCTACAATGAGCAGTTCTTC. Filled out from reference TRBV5-1 and TRBJ2-1, the complete variable domain reads KAGVTQTPRYLIKTRGQQVTLSCSPISGHRSVSWYQQTPGQGLQFLFEYFSETQRNKGNFPGRFSGRQFSNSRSEMNVSTLELGDSALYLCASSWALAGGYNEQFFGPGTRLTVL.

The chain joins TRBV4-2 to TRBJ1-1; D remains unclear. CDR3 length: 15 residues. Germline loops: CDR1 LGHNA, CDR2 YNFKEQ. The V end lost 0 bases, the J end lost 0 bases, and 8 bases lay between the germline ends. CDR3 sequence (DNA): TGTGCCAGCAGCCAAGATTGGGGTTTGAACACTGAAGCTTTCTTT. Translated, it gives CASSQDWGLNTEAFF.